This T cell receptor beta chain was sequenced in a study of blood T cell repertoires in COVID-19 (dated by TCRdb to 2018 to 2021). Study-level background: The collaborator samples originated in the United States, Italy and Spain and spanned the acute and convalescent phases of COVID-19. Sample metadata almost always included a de-identified subject ID, COVID-19 status, age in years and sex. HLA class I and class II types, where available, came from metadata supplied by the sample provider rather than from assay-based typing. The dataset comprised deeply sampled blood TCRbeta repertoires from subjects exposed to, actively infected with, or recovered from COVID-19. The repertoires were made available in a free public database intended to serve as a resource for research on the immune response to SARS-CoV-2. The material from the prospective study consisted of cDNA or gDNA derived from T cells, B-cell-depleted T cells, or PBMCs. Samples came from the ongoing ImmuneRACE study (first 160 participants) plus 1,254 subjects from 6 global collaborators.

TCRbeta CDR3 regions were amplified from genomic DNA using the immunoSEQ Assay, a bias-controlled multiplex PCR. The original pipeline was this. The number of nucleated cells in each sample was estimated by amplification of reference gene primers within the assay. To quantify the absolute abundance of each unique TCRbeta CDR3 rearrangement, sequence reads were collapsed and filtered. Productive Simpson clonality was computed per sample as the square root of Simpson's diversity index over productive rearrangements. Imported from immuneACCESS, the table was reduced by TCRdb to in-frame sequences with V and J called. These copies leave out some clones; in studies compared against another copy, an unresolved V gene accounts for under half, and the cause of the remainder is not known. V and J calls and clone size are given by that table; D and trimming were obtained from the DNA. The sample yields 250,000 to 300,000 clones; less than 90% were counted once. Over 4.5% of the sample is taken by the ten largest.

With respect to this clone: This clone's antigen is unknown. The input lacks base qualities; no much larger clone sits a single base away.

Samples from volunteer blood donors who had recovered from COVID-19 were contributed by a second Seattle source. The collaborating institutions used their own protocols to collect whole blood in K2EDTA tubes. For TCRbeta analysis, collaborators shipped samples in one of three forms: frozen whole blood, isolated PBMCs, or DNA extracted from either of those sample types. Points the paper makes about the study in general: Clinical and demographic metadata were provided uncurated, with the amount varying by source and participant.

The receptor was isolated from a man between 60 and 75 years old who had recovered from COVID-19. The sample consisted of peripheral blood.

The CDR3 loop reads CASSQMGAGGPHNEQFF. The bases read TGTGCCAGCAGCCAAATGGGGGCGGGGGGGCCCCACAATGAGCAGTTCTTC. The sequence joins TRBV3-1 (or the pseudogene TRBV3-2) to TRBJ2-1, with 9 middle bases fitting TRBD2. From a lookup of the germline V gene (reference sequence), CDR1 and CDR2 are LGHDT and YNNKEL. Trimming leaves V shorter by 2 bases and J shorter by 5 bases, with the junction holding 10 bases beyond the gene matches. The CDR3 contains 17 residues, cysteine and phenylalanine counted. The retained sequence is limited to the CDR3, 51 bases, with the frame set at the first base.